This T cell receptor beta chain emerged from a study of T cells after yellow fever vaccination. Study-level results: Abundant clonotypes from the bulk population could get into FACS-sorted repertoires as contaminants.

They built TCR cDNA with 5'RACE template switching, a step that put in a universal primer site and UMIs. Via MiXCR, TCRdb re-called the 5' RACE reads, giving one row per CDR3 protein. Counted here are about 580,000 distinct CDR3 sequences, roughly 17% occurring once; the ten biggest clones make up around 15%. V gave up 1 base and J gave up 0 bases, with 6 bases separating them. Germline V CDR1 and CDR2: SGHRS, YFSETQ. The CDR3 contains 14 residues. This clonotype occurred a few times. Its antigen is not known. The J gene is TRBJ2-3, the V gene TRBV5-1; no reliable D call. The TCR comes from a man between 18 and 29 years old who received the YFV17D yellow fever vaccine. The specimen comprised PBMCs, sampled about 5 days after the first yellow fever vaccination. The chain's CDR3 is CASSLSRSTDTQYF. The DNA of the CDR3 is TGCGCCAGCAGCTTGAGTCGGAGCACAGATACGCAGTATTTT.